This is a list of T cell receptor beta chains from one sample in a study of cytomegalovirus exposure and HLA in healthy donors. The data were produced by immunoSEQ multiplex PCR, yet TCRdb's version contains in-frame clones alone and is incomplete. The repertoire holds 130,000 to 150,000 clones, with 75% to 90% as singletons. Sequencing used PBMCs. The receptors were sampled from a woman between 18 and 29 years old in good health and CMV-seropositive. Both conserved end residues are part of each CDR3. Each record gives: D gene, clone size, J gene, V gene, CDR3 DNA, CDR3 protein. D genes are given only for firm matches. For some rows the clone size is stated as once, few or many, or as a class when expanded; others skip it.

d_gene: .
abundance: .
j_gene: TRBJ2-5
v_gene: TRBV28
CDR3nt: TGTGCCAGCAGTTTCCGGCTAGCTCAACAAGAGACCCAGTACTTC
CDR3aa: CASSFRLAQQETQYF

d_gene: .
abundance: .
j_gene: TRBJ1-2
v_gene: TRBV27
CDR3nt: TGTGCCAGCAGTCCCGGACAGTCCTATGGCTACACCTTC
CDR3aa: CASSPGQSYGYTF

d_gene: TRBD1
abundance: .
j_gene: TRBJ1-2
v_gene: TRBV5-1
CDR3nt: TGCGCCAGCAGCTTGGCCCAGGGGGTTTATGGCTACACCTTC
CDR3aa: CASSLAQGVYGYTF

d_gene: TRBD2
abundance: .
j_gene: TRBJ2-3
v_gene: TRBV12-5
CDR3nt: TGTGCTAGTGGTTTGTCATCTAGCGGGGGTCTAGAGGGGGATTTT
CDR3aa: CASGLSSSGGLEGDF

d_gene: TRBD1
abundance: .
j_gene: TRBJ1-2
v_gene: TRBV11-2
CDR3nt: TGTGCCAGCAGCTTTAGTTCGGGGGTGGGAAGACAGGGTGCTGGCTACACCTTC
CDR3aa: CASSFSSGVGRQGAGYTF

d_gene: .
abundance: .
j_gene: TRBJ2-5
v_gene: TRBV5-6
CDR3nt: TGTGCCAGCAGCTTGAAGAGTGACTATCAAGAGACCCAGTACTTC
CDR3aa: CASSLKSDYQETQYF

d_gene: .
abundance: .
j_gene: TRBJ1-6
v_gene: TRBV5-1
CDR3nt: TGCGCCAGCCAGGGATACTACTCGAATTCACCCCTCCACTTT
CDR3aa: CASQGYYSNSPLHF

d_gene: .
abundance: .
j_gene: TRBJ1-2
v_gene: TRBV27
CDR3nt: TGTGCCAGCAGTTGGTCGGACAGCCGACCAGGGGGCTACACCTTC
CDR3aa: CASSWSDSRPGGYTF

d_gene: TRBD1
abundance: few
j_gene: TRBJ2-5
v_gene: TRBV5-6
CDR3nt: TGTGCCAGCAGACCCGGGACAGGGGGTTATCGGGAGACCCAGTACTTC
CDR3aa: CASRPGTGGYRETQYF

d_gene: TRBD1
abundance: .
j_gene: TRBJ1-5
v_gene: TRBV6-1
CDR3nt: TGTGCCAGCATGGGACAGTCAGGTCAGCCCCAGCATTTT
CDR3aa: CASMGQSGQPQHF

d_gene: .
abundance: .
j_gene: TRBJ2-2
v_gene: TRBV14
CDR3nt: TGTGCCAGCGAGGATAGTTTGAACACCGGGGAGCTGTTTTTT
CDR3aa: CASEDSLNTGELFF

d_gene: .
abundance: .
j_gene: TRBJ2-2
v_gene: TRBV15
CDR3nt: TGTGCCACCAGCAGACACATAGCGGCGAACACCGGGGAGCTGTTTTTT
CDR3aa: CATSRHIAANTGELFF

d_gene: .
abundance: .
j_gene: TRBJ1-1
v_gene: TRBV9
CDR3nt: TGTGCCAGCCCCCTAGAGGAGTCGAACACTGAAGCTTTCTTT
CDR3aa: CASPLEESNTEAFF

d_gene: TRBD2
abundance: .
j_gene: TRBJ2-5
v_gene: TRBV5-4
CDR3nt: TGTGCCAGCAGCTCAGGGACTAGCGGACAAGAGACCCAGTACTTC
CDR3aa: CASSSGTSGQETQYF

d_gene: .
abundance: .
j_gene: TRBJ2-7
v_gene: TRBV5-8
CDR3nt: TGTGCCAGCAGCTCCCGGACATTGTCCTACGAGCAGTACTTC
CDR3aa: CASSSRTLSYEQYF

d_gene: .
abundance: .
j_gene: TRBJ2-1
v_gene: TRBV5-1
CDR3nt: TGCGCCAGCAGCTTGGAGGGGATCTACAATGAGCAGTTCTTC
CDR3aa: CASSLEGIYNEQFF

d_gene: .
abundance: few
j_gene: TRBJ1-6
v_gene: TRBV28
CDR3nt: TGTGCCAGCAGTCCCCGTGGGGCAGGGCTCAATTCACCCCTCCACTTT
CDR3aa: CASSPRGAGLNSPLHF

d_gene: TRBD2
abundance: .
j_gene: TRBJ2-7
v_gene: TRBV9
CDR3nt: TGTGCCAGCAGCGTCTCCGGGACTAGCGGGGGGCCTCCCTCCTACGAGCAGTACTTC
CDR3aa: CASSVSGTSGGPPSYEQYF

d_gene: .
abundance: few
j_gene: TRBJ1-1
v_gene: TRBV2
CDR3nt: TGTGCCAGCAGGCCGTCGGGGGGAACTGAAGCTTTCTTT
CDR3aa: CASRPSGGTEAFF

d_gene: .
abundance: .
j_gene: TRBJ1-5
v_gene: TRBV19
CDR3nt: TGTGCCAGTAGTATTGCTACAGGGTACGGCAATCAGCCCCAGCATTTT
CDR3aa: CASSIATGYGNQPQHF

d_gene: .
abundance: few
j_gene: TRBJ1-1
v_gene: TRBV7-2
CDR3nt: TGTGCCAGCAGCTTGCGTACTGAAGCTTTCTTT
CDR3aa: CASSLRTEAFF

d_gene: TRBD2
abundance: few
j_gene: TRBJ2-7
v_gene: TRBV11-2
CDR3nt: TGTGCCAGCAGCGAGGGACTATCGGTCTACGAGCAGTACTTC
CDR3aa: CASSEGLSVYEQYF

d_gene: TRBD1
abundance: .
j_gene: TRBJ1-2
v_gene: TRBV2
CDR3nt: TGTGCCGGCCTGGACAGGATGGGTGGCTACACCTTC
CDR3aa: CAGLDRMGGYTF

d_gene: TRBD1
abundance: .
j_gene: TRBJ1-5
v_gene: TRBV4-1
CDR3nt: TGCGCCAGCAGCCAATACAGGGACAGCCTCGGGCCCCAGCATTTT
CDR3aa: CASSQYRDSLGPQHF

d_gene: TRBD1
abundance: .
j_gene: TRBJ1-5
v_gene: TRBV15
CDR3nt: TGTGCCACCAGCGCTCTGGACAGGGGATGGGGAGGCAATCAGCCCCAGCATTTT
CDR3aa: CATSALDRGWGGNQPQHF

d_gene: TRBD1
abundance: .
j_gene: TRBJ1-1
v_gene: TRBV27
CDR3nt: TGTGCCAGCAGTAAGTCGACAGGGTTGGTAAAGAACACTGAAGCTTTCTTT
CDR3aa: CASSKSTGLVKNTEAFF

d_gene: TRBD1
abundance: few
j_gene: TRBJ2-7
v_gene: TRBV5-4
CDR3nt: TGTGCCAGCAGCTTGGGCCGACAGGGGCCCGAGCAGTACTTC
CDR3aa: CASSLGRQGPEQYF

d_gene: .
abundance: .
j_gene: TRBJ2-2
v_gene: TRBV5-1
CDR3nt: TGCGCCAGCAGCGAGACGGGGATGAACACCGGGGAGCTGTTTTTT
CDR3aa: CASSETGMNTGELFF

d_gene: .
abundance: .
j_gene: TRBJ2-7
v_gene: TRBV11-2
CDR3nt: TGTGCCAGCAGCTTAACACCCGGGTCCTACGAGCAGTATTTC
CDR3aa: CASSLTPGSYEQYF

d_gene: TRBD2
abundance: .
j_gene: TRBJ2-3
v_gene: TRBV30
CDR3nt: TGTGCCTGGAGTGCGCGGGGGGGCTTAACAGATACGCAGTATTTT
CDR3aa: CAWSARGGLTDTQYF

d_gene: .
abundance: many
j_gene: TRBJ1-2
v_gene: TRBV18
CDR3nt: TGTGCCAGCTCACCACCGGAGGCCCCCTATGGCTACACCTTC
CDR3aa: CASSPPEAPYGYTF

d_gene: .
abundance: .
j_gene: TRBJ2-3
v_gene: TRBV10-1
CDR3nt: TGCGCCAGCAGTGGGGGGGGCACAGATACGCAGTATTTT
CDR3aa: CASSGGGTDTQYF

d_gene: TRBD1
abundance: .
j_gene: TRBJ1-2
v_gene: TRBV5-4
CDR3nt: TGTGCCAGCAGCTTTGGGGACAGGGGATATGGCTACACCTTC
CDR3aa: CASSFGDRGYGYTF

d_gene: .
abundance: .
j_gene: TRBJ2-7
v_gene: TRBV21-1
CDR3nt: TGTGCCAGCAGCAAAAAGCCGCTTCCCCGGGGACTGCCGATTGACGAGCAGTACTTC
CDR3aa: CASSKKPLPRGLPIDEQYF

d_gene: TRBD1
abundance: .
j_gene: TRBJ1-1
v_gene: TRBV18
CDR3nt: TGTGCCAGCTCACCAGGGACAGGTTCGAACACTGAAGCTTTCTTT
CDR3aa: CASSPGTGSNTEAFF

d_gene: .
abundance: few
j_gene: TRBJ1-2
v_gene: TRBV5-1
CDR3nt: TGCGCCAGCAGCTTATGGGGGGATGGCTACACCTTC
CDR3aa: CASSLWGDGYTF

d_gene: .
abundance: .
j_gene: TRBJ1-4
v_gene: TRBV7-8
CDR3nt: TGTGCCAGCAGCTTACAGGCCGCGGGGGAAAAACTGTTTTTT
CDR3aa: CASSLQAAGEKLFF

d_gene: TRBD2
abundance: .
j_gene: TRBJ2-1
v_gene: TRBV27
CDR3nt: TGTGCCAGCAGTATCCGGGAGGGTGGGGCCTACAATGAGCAGTTCTTC
CDR3aa: CASSIREGGAYNEQFF

d_gene: .
abundance: .
j_gene: TRBJ1-2
v_gene: TRBV7-2
CDR3nt: TGTGCCAGCAGCTTAGCGATCAGATATGGCGGCTACACCTTC
CDR3aa: CASSLAIRYGGYTF

d_gene: TRBD1
abundance: .
j_gene: TRBJ2-5
v_gene: TRBV28
CDR3nt: TGTGCCAGCAGTCCCGAGCCAGGACAGGAGGAGACCCAGTACTTC
CDR3aa: CASSPEPGQEETQYF

d_gene: .
abundance: .
j_gene: TRBJ1-2
v_gene: TRBV5-1
CDR3nt: TGCGCCAGCAGCTTGCGGGGGAATGGCTACACCTTC
CDR3aa: CASSLRGNGYTF

d_gene: TRBD1
abundance: .
j_gene: TRBJ2-4
v_gene: TRBV5-1
CDR3nt: TGCGCCAGCAGCTTGGCAGGGGGACAAAACATTCAGTACTTC
CDR3aa: CASSLAGGQNIQYF

d_gene: TRBD1
abundance: .
j_gene: TRBJ1-2
v_gene: TRBV6-5
CDR3nt: TGTGCCAGCAGCGGACAGGGAATTAACTATGGCTACACCTTC
CDR3aa: CASSGQGINYGYTF

d_gene: .
abundance: .
j_gene: TRBJ2-7
v_gene: TRBV28
CDR3nt: TGTGCCGTACTAGGGGGTTCAGCCTACGAGCAGTACTTC
CDR3aa: CAVLGGSAYEQYF

d_gene: .
abundance: once
j_gene: TRBJ2-7
v_gene: TRBV5-4
CDR3nt: TGTGCCAGCAGCTCAGATCGGGAGGGGACAGTACACTACGAGCAGTACTTC
CDR3aa: CASSSDREGTVHYEQYF

d_gene: .
abundance: .
j_gene: TRBJ2-6
v_gene: TRBV5-1
CDR3nt: TGCGCCAGCAGCCCTGGCCCGGGAGTGGTAACTGGGGCCAACGTCCTGACTTTC
CDR3aa: CASSPGPGVVTGANVLTF

d_gene: .
abundance: .
j_gene: TRBJ2-1
v_gene: TRBV29-1
CDR3nt: TGCAGCGTCTCTGACAGACGGTCCTACAATGAGCAGTTCTTC
CDR3aa: CSVSDRRSYNEQFF

d_gene: .
abundance: .
j_gene: TRBJ1-3
v_gene: TRBV4-2
CDR3nt: TGTGCCAGCAGCCAAGGACAGGAGCTCTCTGGAAACACCATATATTTT
CDR3aa: CASSQGQELSGNTIYF

d_gene: .
abundance: .
j_gene: TRBJ2-1
v_gene: TRBV11-3
CDR3nt: TGTGCCAGCAGCTTCCTAGCGTCAGATGAGCAGTTCTTC
CDR3aa: CASSFLASDEQFF

d_gene: .
abundance: .
j_gene: TRBJ1-2
v_gene: TRBV7-2
CDR3nt: TGTGCCAGCAGCTTATCCCCGGCGGAGGGGTATAACTATGGCTACACCTTC
CDR3aa: CASSLSPAEGYNYGYTF

d_gene: .
abundance: .
j_gene: TRBJ1-2
v_gene: TRBV6-1
CDR3nt: TGTGCCAGCTATTGGATTTGGGCCCACAACTATGGCTACACCTTC
CDR3aa: CASYWIWAHNYGYTF

d_gene: TRBD1
abundance: .
j_gene: TRBJ2-1
v_gene: TRBV28
CDR3nt: TGTGCCAGCAGCCCACAGGGGGCCATTAGCTCCTACAATGAGCAGTTCTTC
CDR3aa: CASSPQGAISSYNEQFF